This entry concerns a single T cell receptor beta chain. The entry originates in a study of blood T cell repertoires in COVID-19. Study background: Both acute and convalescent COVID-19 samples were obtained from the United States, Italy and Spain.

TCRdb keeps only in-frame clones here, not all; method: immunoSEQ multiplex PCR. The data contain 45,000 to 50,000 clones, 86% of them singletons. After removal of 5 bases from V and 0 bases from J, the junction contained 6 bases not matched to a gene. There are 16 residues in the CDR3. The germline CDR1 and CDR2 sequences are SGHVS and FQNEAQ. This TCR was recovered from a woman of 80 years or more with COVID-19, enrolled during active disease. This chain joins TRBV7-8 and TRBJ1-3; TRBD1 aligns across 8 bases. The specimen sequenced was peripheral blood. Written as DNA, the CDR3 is TGTGCCAGCAGCCGAGGACAGGGCCTCTCTGGAAACACCATATATTTT. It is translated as CASSRGQGLSGNTIYF.